A single T cell receptor (beta chain) is shown here with its context. Its antigen specificity is not known. No clone much larger than this one lies a single base away; base qualities are absent. The sample comes from a study of regulatory dendritic cells for organ transplantation (dated by TCRdb to about 2017). As for the study more broadly: Sorted naive and memory CD4+ and CD8+ T cells had their TCRbeta repertoires sequenced both before and after allostimulation with either regulatory or mature dendritic cells.

What the work shows at the level of the full study, not this receptor alone: Of the resting subsets, the one holding the most alloreactive TCR clonotypes was memory CD8+ T cells. Allostimulation expanded memory CD8+ clones in both subjects, but regulatory dendritic cells appeared to induce more limited expansion than mature dendritic cells. Only a couple of subjects were sequenced, and considerable between-individual heterogeneity in the alloreactive memory CD8+ T cell pool was noted by the authors. Repertoires were highly diverse in naive CD4+ and CD8+ T cells, less diverse in memory cells, and most oligoclonal in memory CD8+ cells.

FACS was used to sort naive T cells as CD45RA+ cells and memory T cells as CD45RO+ CD4+ or CD8+ cells. A couple of healthy control subjects provided the T cells used for TCR sequencing. Unstimulated sorted T cell subsets served as baseline controls for the mixed lymphocyte reactions. The Qiagen DNeasy Blood & Tissue Kit was used to extract genomic DNA. Deletion took 2 bases off V and 2 bases off J, with a span of 10 bases between the germline ends. CDR1 and CDR2 (SGHTS, YDEGEE) derive from the germline V gene. The CDR3, from cysteine to phenylalanine, totals 14 residues. Solely the CDR3 DNA is kept, with 42 bases framed from the first base. Multiplexed two-step PCR with Vbeta-specific forward primers and Jbeta-specific reverse primers was used to amplify TCRbeta CDR3 regions. Through the immunoSEQ service, TCRbeta libraries were sequenced on an Illumina instrument. On the authors' methods: IMGT annotation was used to assign V, D and J genes, and synthetic CDR3 analogues were used to correct the counts for multiplex PCR bias. In the immunoSEQ Analyzer, repertoire clonality was calculated as one minus normalized Shannon entropy. Fisher's exact test with Benjamini-Hochberg false discovery rate control was used to define clonal expansion, with two-tailed P<0.01. The table comes from immuneACCESS by way of TCRdb, which keeps in-frame sequences with V and J called. Part of the clones is missing from these tables; in studies checked, under half for an unresolved V gene and the rest for unknown reasons. V, J and clone size reflect that table, while D and trimming were determined from the DNA. For this sample the table gives 25,000 to 30,000 clones, of which roughly 84% were detected only once. 0.4% to 0.45% of the sample is in the top ten clones.

The clonotype comes from a human donor in good health. Specimen: naive CD8+ T cells from blood. The sample's cell subset or site, from its label and the paper: CD45RA+ naive T cells. This receptor chain uses TRBV5-8 and TRBJ2-5; the D gene is perhaps TRBD1, from 7 matching bases. The CDR3 in this case is CASSFPGGQETQYF. In nucleotide form, the sequence is TGTGCCAGCAGCTTTCCAGGGGGGCAAGAGACCCAGTACTTC.